This is a list of T cell receptor beta chains from one sample in a study of OX40 agonist ivuxolimab in advanced cancers. The method was immunoSEQ multiplex PCR; TCRdb's version includes in-frame clones alone and lacks a portion of them. The table records fewer than 55,000 clones, approximately 78% of them present only once. This specimen consisted of CD4+ or CD8+ T cells sorted from blood, obtained in a trial of the OX40 agonist ivuxolimab. The origin of the receptors is an adult with an advanced solid tumor such as melanoma, head and neck, liver or kidney cancer. The CDR3 runs from the conserved cysteine through the conserved F or W. The D gene is left open where the match is weak. Rows give clone size only sometimes, using once, few, many, or a class for an expanded clone.

abundance,len,v_gene,j_gene,d_gene,CDR3nt,CDR3aa
.,14,TRBV7-8,TRBJ2-5,.,TGTGCCAGCACCATAGGAAAGCGGCAAGAGACCCAGTACTTC,CASTIGKRQETQYF
.,14,TRBV11-3,TRBJ2-1,.,TGTGCCAGCAGCTTGAGGCCCTCGGCCAATGAGCAGTTCTTC,CASSLRPSANEQFF
.,13,TRBV19,TRBJ2-5,.,TGTGCCAGTAGTATCTTAGGTTATGAGACCCAGTACTTC,CASSILGYETQYF
.,19,TRBV10-1,TRBJ2-3,TRBD2,TGCGCCAGCAGTGAGGGAAAGCTAGCGGGGCCACGGGGGAGAGATACGCAGTATTTT,CASSEGKLAGPRGRDTQYF
.,16,TRBV4-1,TRBJ1-6,TRBD1,TGCGCCAGCAGCCAACCTCGGACAGGATCTCGATCACCCCTCCACTTT,CASSQPRTGSRSPLHF
.,15,TRBV2,TRBJ1-3,.,TGTGCCAGCAAGCCGGGGACGGTCTCTGGAAACACCATATATTTT,CASKPGTVSGNTIYF
.,14,TRBV11-2,TRBJ2-4,TRBD1,TGTGCCAGCAGCCCCCGGACAGGGGAAAACATTCAGTACTTC,CASSPRTGENIQYF
medium-sized,15,TRBV11-3,TRBJ2-7,TRBD1,TGTGCCAGCAGCTTATATTCCAGGGGGCCGTACGAGCAGTACTTC,CASSLYSRGPYEQYF
once,15,TRBV5-8,TRBJ2-5,.,TGTGCCAGCAGCTTGCGGCTTAGCGCCCAAGAGACCCAGTACTTC,CASSLRLSAQETQYF
.,16,TRBV5-1,TRBJ2-5,.,TGCGCCAGCAGCTTACAAGGACAGACGTACCAAGAGACCCAGTACTTC,CASSLQGQTYQETQYF
.,16,TRBV5-1,TRBJ2-7,TRBD1,TGCGCCAGCAGCTTGGTCGGGACAGGGGTCTCCTACGAGCAGTACTTC,CASSLVGTGVSYEQYF
.,13,TRBV6-6,TRBJ1-2,.,TGTGCCAGCAGCCCTGGACGGGGGAATGGCTACACCTTC,CASSPGRGNGYTF
once,14,TRBV11-2,TRBJ1-2,TRBD1,TGTGCCAGCAGCCCCTCGGACAGGGTACATGGCTACACCTTC,CASSPSDRVHGYTF
.,16,TRBV28,TRBJ2-3,TRBD2,TGTGCCAGCAGTTCTCGGACTAGCGGGGGGGCAGGTACGCAGTATTTT,CASSSRTSGGAGTQYF
once,13,TRBV11-3,TRBJ2-1,.,TGTGCCAGCAGCCAAGACAGCTACAATGAGCAGTTCTTC,CASSQDSYNEQFF
.,16,TRBV5-1,TRBJ2-7,TRBD1,TGCGCCAGCAGCTCAGCTCGACAGGGGAGCGGCGACGAGCAGTACTTC,CASSSARQGSGDEQYF
once,14,TRBV10-3,TRBJ2-2,TRBD2,TGTGCCATCAGTGGCGGGGGGGACACCGGGGAGCTGTTTTTT,CAISGGGDTGELFF
.,15,TRBV9,TRBJ1-1,.,TGTGCCAGCAGCGTAGAAGCAGGGATGAACACTGAAGCTTTCTTT,CASSVEAGMNTEAFF
.,16,TRBV19,TRBJ1-4,.,TGTGCCAGTAGTCTCCCCGGACAGATGGAAAATGAAAAACTGTTTTTT,CASSLPGQMENEKLFF
.,15,TRBV28,TRBJ2-7,.,TGTGCCAGCAGCACCCCCGGGGTAGGAAAGTACGAGCAGTACTTC,CASSTPGVGKYEQYF
.,18,TRBV19,TRBJ2-6,TRBD1,TGTGCCAGTAGATTGGGGGGGACAGGGGCCTCTGGGGCCAACGTCCTGACTTTC,CASRLGGTGASGANVLTF
.,16,TRBV9,TRBJ2-2,.,TGTGCCAGCAGCGTAGAGGGGGGATCGAACACCGGGGAGCTGTTTTTT,CASSVEGGSNTGELFF
few,16,TRBV9,TRBJ2-4,TRBD1,TGTGCCAGCAGCGTAGAACCGGGACAGGGTGGAGACATTCAGTACTTC,CASSVEPGQGGDIQYF
.,14,TRBV19,TRBJ1-6,TRBD1,TGTGCCAGTAGTATTGGGAAGGGGGCCACACCCCTCCACTTT,CASSIGKGATPLHF
.,17,TRBV5-1,TRBJ2-5,TRBD2,TGCGCCAGCAGCTTGGTTACTAGCGGGGGAACGGGGGAGACCCAGTACTTC,CASSLVTSGGTGETQYF
.,16,TRBV2,TRBJ1-2,TRBD1,TGTGCCAGCAGTGTCCGAGGGGCAGGGGGCGTGAGTAGCTACACCTTC,CASSVRGAGGVSSYTF
few,18,TRBV19,TRBJ2-3,TRBD2,TGTGCCAGTAGTTCCGGGACTAGCGGGGGGGCATCCACAGATACGCAGTATTTT,CASSSGTSGGASTDTQYF
once,12,TRBV18,TRBJ1-1,.,TGTGCCAGCTCACCCGAACCTCTATACCCCTATTTT,CASSPEPLYPYF
.,12,TRBV19,TRBJ2-7,TRBD2,TGTGCCAGCACCGGGACTAGGCACGAGCAGTACTTC,CASTGTRHEQYF